This T cell receptor beta chain was observed in a study of identical twins. V dropped 5 bases and J dropped 7 bases, with 23 bases sitting between them. The CDR3 is made up of 17 amino acids. Unique molecular identifiers were present on cDNA, and template switching added a universal primer site. TCRdb recomputed calls from the 5' RACE reads with MiXCR, one row per CDR3 protein. The sample has roughly 290,000 distinct CDR3 sequences, about 8.3% seen once; the top ten hold approximately 2.1%. Study results and limitations: Cord blood's abundant beta clonotypes had fewer insertions, unlike memory repertoires. Twin sharing of out-of-frame TCR alpha was underestimated by models in monozygotic pairs.

This clonotype was detected many times. The antigen remains undetermined. Healthy Caucasian individuals made up all the donors. Separately, the same data were catalogued under a study of yellow fever vaccine responses in identical twins.

Sequencing input: memory (CD45RO+) T cells sorted from blood. The TCR originated in a young woman in good health. V is TRBV12-3 or TRBV12-4 and J is TRBJ2-2; D is uncertain. CDR3 sequence reads: CASSPWRGSLLFGELFF. CDR3 DNA: TGTGCCAGCAGTCCCTGGCGCGGTTCTCTCCTTTTCGGGGAGCTGTTTTTT.